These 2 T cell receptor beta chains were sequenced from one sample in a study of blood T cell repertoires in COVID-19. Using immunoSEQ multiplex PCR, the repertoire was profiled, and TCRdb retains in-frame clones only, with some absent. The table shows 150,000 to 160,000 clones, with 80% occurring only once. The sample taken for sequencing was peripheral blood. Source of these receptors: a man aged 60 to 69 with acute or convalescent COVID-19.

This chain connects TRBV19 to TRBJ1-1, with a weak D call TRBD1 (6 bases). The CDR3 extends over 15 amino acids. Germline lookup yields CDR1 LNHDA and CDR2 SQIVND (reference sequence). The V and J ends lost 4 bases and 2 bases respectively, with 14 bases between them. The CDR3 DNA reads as TGTGCCAGTAGTACCGCCGGGACATCTAACACTGAAGCTTTCTTT. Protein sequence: CASSTAGTSNTEAFF. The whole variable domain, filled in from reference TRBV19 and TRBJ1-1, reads DGGITQSPKYLFRKEGQNVTLSCEQNLNHDAMYWYRQDPGQGLRLIYYSQIVNDFQKGDIAEGYSVSREKKESFPLTVTSAQKNPTAFYLCASSTAGTSNTEAFFGQGTRLTVV.

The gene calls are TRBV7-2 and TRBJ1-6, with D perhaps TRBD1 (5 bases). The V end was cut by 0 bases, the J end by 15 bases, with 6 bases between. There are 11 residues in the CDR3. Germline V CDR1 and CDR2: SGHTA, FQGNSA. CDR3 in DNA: TGTGCCAGCAGCTTAGCAGGGGACCTCCACTTT. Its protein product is CASSLAGDLHF. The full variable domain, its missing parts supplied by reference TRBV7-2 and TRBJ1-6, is GAGVSQSPSNKVTEKGKDVELRCDPISGHTALYWYRQSLGQGLEFLIYFQGNSAPDKSGLPSDRFSAERTGGSVSTLTIQRTQQEDSAVYLCASSLAGDLHFGNGTRLTVT.